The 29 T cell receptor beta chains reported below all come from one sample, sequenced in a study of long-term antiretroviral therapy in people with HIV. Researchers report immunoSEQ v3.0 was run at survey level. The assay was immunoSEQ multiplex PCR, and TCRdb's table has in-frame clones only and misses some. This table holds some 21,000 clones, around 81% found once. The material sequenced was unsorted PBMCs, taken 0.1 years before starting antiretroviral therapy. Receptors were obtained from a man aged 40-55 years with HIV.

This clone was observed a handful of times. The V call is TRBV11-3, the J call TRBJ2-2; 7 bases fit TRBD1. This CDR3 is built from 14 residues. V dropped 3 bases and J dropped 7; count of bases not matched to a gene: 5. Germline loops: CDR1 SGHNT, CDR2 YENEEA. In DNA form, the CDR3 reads TGTGCCAGCAGCTTGGCTACAGGGGTCGGGGAGCTGTTTTTT. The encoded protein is CASSLATGVGELFF.

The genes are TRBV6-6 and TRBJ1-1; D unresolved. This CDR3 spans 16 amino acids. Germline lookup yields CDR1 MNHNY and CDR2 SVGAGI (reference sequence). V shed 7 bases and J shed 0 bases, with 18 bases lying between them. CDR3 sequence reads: CASTSPDRTLNTEAFF. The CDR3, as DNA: TGTGCCAGCACCTCCCCCGATCGGACCCTGAACACTGAAGCTTTCTTT.

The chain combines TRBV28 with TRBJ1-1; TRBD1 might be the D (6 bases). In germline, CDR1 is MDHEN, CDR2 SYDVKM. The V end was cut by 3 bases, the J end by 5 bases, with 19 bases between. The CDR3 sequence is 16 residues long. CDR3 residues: CASSFGTGYTGTEAFF. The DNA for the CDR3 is TGTGCCAGCAGTTTCGGAACAGGGTACACTGGGACTGAAGCTTTCTTT. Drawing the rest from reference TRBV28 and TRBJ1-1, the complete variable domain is DVKVTQSSRYLVKRTGEKVFLECVQDMDHENMFWYRQDPGLGLRLIYFSYDVKMKEKGDIPEGYSVSREKKERFSLILESASTNQTSMYLCASSFGTGYTGTEAFFGQGTRLTVV.

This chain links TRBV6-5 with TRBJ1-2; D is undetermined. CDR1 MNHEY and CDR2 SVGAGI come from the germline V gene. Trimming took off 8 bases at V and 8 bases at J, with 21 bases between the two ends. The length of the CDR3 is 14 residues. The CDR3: CASENPGPSGGYTF. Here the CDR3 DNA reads TGTGCCAGCGAAAACCCGGGTCCCTCGGGGGGCTACACCTTC.

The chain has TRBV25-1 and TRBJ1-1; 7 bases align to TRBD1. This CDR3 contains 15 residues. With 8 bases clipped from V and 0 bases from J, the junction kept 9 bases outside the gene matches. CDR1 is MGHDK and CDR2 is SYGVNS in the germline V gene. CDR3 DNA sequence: TGTGCCAGCGAAGACCCGGGACAGATGAACACTGAAGCTTTCTTT. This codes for CASEDPGQMNTEAFF.

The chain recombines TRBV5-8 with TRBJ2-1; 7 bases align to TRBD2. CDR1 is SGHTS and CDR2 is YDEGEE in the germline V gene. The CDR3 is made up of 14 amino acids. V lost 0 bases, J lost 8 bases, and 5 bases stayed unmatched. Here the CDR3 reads CASSLVAGFDEQFF. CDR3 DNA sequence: TGTGCCAGCAGCTTGGTAGCGGGTTTTGATGAGCAGTTCTTC.

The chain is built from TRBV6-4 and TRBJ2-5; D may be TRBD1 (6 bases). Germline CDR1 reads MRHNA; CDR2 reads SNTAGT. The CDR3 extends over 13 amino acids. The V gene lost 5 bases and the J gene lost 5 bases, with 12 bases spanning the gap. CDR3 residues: CASSPDRPETQYF. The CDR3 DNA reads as TGTGCCAGCAGTCCTGACAGGCCCGAGACCCAGTACTTC.

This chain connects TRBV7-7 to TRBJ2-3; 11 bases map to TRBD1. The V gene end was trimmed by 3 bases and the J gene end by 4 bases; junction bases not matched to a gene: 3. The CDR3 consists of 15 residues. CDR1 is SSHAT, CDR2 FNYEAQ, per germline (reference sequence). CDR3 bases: TGTGCCAGCAGCTTGGGACAGGGGGTGGCAGATACGCAGTATTTT. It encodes CASSLGQGVADTQYF.

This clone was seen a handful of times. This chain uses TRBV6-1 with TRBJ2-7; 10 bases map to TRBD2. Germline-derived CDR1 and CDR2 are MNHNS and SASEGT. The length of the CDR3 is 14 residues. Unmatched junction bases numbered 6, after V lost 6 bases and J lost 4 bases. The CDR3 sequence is CASSLAGVDYEQYF. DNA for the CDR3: TGTGCCAGCAGCCTAGCGGGGGTAGATTACGAGCAGTACTTC.

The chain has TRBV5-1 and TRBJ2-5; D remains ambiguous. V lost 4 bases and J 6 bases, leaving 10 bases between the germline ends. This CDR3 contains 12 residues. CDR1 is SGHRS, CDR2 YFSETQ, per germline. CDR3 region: CASSPYGQTQYF. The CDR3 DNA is TGCGCCAGCAGCCCTTACGGGCAGACCCAGTACTTC.

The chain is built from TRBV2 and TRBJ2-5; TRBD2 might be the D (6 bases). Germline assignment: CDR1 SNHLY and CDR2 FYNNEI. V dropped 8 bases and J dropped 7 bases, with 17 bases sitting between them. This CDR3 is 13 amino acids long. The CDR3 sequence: CASGRGGLGTQYF. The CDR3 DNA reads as TGTGCCAGCGGCCGGGGAGGCCTAGGGACCCAGTACTTC.

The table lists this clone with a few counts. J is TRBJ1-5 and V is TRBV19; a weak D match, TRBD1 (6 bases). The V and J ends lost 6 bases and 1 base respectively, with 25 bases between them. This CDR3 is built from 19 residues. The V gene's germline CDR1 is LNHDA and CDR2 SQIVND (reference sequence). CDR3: CASRPTGRMGQLSNQPQHF. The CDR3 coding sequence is TGTGCCAGTAGACCTACGGGGCGTATGGGACAATTAAGCAATCAGCCCCAGCATTTT.

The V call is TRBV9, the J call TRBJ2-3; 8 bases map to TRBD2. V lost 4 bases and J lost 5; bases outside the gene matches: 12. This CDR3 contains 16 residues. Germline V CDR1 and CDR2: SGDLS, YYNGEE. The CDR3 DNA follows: TGTGCCAGCAGCCCTAACGGGAGGGTACGGATAGATACGCAGTATTTT. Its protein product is CASSPNGRVRIDTQYF.

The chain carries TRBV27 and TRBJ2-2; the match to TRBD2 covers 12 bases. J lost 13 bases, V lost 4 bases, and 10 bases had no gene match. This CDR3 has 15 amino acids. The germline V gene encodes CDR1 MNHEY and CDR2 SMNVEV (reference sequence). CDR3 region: CASSSVTSGGLGLFF. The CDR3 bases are TGTGCCAGCAGTTCCGTGACTAGCGGGGGACTAGGGCTGTTTTTT.

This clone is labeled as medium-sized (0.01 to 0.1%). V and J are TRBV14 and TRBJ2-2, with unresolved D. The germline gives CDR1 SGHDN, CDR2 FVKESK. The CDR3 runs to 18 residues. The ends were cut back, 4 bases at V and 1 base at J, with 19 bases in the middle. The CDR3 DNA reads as TGTGCCAGCAGCCGTTTCCGGGCCCCTTTTGGGAACACCGGGGAGCTGTTTTTT. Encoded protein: CASSRFRAPFGNTGELFF.

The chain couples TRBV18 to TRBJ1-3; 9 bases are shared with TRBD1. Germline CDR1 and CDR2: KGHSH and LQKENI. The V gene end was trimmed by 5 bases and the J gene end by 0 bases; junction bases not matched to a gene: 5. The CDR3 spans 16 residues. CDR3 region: CASSYRGPSSGNTIYF. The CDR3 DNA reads TGTGCCAGCTCATACAGGGGGCCGAGCTCTGGAAACACCATATATTTT.

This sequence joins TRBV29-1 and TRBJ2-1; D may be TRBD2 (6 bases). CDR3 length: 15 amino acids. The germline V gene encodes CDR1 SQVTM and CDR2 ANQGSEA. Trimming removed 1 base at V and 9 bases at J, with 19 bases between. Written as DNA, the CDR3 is TGCAGCGTTGAAGGTACTAGCCTATTTGGTGGTGAGCAGTTCTTC. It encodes CSVEGTSLFGGEQFF.

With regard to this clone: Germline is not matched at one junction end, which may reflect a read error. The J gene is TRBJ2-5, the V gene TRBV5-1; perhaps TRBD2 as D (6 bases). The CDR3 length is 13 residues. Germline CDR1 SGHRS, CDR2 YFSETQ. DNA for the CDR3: TGCGCCAGCAGCCGGGGACTCCAACAGACCCAGTACTTC. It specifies CASSRGLQQTQYF.

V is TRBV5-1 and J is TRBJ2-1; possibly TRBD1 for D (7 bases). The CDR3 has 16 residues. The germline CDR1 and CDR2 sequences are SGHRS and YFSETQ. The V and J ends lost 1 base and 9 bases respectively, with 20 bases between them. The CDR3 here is CASSLYPGTAEGEQFF. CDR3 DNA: TGCGCCAGCAGCTTGTATCCCGGGACAGCGGAGGGTGAGCAGTTCTTC.

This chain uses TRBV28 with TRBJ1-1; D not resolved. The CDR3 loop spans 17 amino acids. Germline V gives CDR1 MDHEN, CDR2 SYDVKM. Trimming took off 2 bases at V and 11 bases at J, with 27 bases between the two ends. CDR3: CASSLHGEVGLRREAFF. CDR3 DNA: TGTGCCAGCAGTTTACACGGGGAAGTCGGCCTACGCCGGGAGGCTTTCTTT.

This chain's CDR3 is CASSFSQDRAYEQYF. The CDR3 DNA reads TGTGCCAGCAGCTTTAGTCAGGACCGAGCCTACGAGCAGTACTTC. V is TRBV5-4 and J is TRBJ2-7; no firm D call. Germline CDR1 reads SGHNT; CDR2 reads YYREEE (reference sequence). This CDR3 spans 15 amino acids. V was pared by 2 bases and J by 2 bases, with 14 bases between.

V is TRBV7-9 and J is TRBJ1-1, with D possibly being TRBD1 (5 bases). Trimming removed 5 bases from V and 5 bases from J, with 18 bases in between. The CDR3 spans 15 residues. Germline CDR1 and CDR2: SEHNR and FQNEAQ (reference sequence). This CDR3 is CASSPRSQGVTEAFF. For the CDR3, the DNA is TGTGCCAGCAGCCCTCGGAGCCAAGGGGTAACTGAAGCTTTCTTT.

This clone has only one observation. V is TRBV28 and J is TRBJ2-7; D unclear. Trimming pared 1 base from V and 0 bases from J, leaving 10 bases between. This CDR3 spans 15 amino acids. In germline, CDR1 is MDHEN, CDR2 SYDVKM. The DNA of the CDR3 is TGTGCCAGCAGTTTATCCCCAGAGATCTCCTACGAGCAGTACTTC. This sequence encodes CASSLSPEISYEQYF.

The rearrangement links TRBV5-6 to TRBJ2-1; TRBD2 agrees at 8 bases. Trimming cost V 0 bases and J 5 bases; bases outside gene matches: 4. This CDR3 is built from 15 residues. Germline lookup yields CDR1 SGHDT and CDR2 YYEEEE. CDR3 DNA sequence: TGTGCCAGCAGCTTGGGGACAGCGGGGGACAATGAGCAGTTCTTC. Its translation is CASSLGTAGDNEQFF.

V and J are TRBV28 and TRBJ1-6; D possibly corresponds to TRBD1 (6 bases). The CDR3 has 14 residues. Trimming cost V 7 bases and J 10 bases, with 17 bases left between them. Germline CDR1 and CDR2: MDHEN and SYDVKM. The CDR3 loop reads CASTPVGGGSPLHF. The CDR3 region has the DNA TGTGCCAGCACCCCAGTGGGGGGCGGCTCACCCCTCCACTTT.

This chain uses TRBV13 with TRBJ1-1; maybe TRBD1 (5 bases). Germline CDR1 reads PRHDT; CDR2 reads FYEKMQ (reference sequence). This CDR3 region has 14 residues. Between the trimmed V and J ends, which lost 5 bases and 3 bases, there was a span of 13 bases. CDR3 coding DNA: TGTGCCAGCAGCGGGGACGGGGAGGACACTGAAGCTTTCTTT. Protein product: CASSGDGEDTEAFF.

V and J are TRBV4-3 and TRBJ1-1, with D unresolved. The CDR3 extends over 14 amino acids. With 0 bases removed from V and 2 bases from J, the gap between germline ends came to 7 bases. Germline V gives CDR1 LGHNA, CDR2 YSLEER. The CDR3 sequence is CASSQEPVNTEAFF. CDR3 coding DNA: TGCGCCAGCAGCCAAGAACCAGTAAACACTGAAGCTTTCTTT.

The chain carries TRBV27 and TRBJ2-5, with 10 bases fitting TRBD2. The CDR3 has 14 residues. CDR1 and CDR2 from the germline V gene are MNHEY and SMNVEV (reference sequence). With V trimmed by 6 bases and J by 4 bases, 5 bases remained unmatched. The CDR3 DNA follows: TGTGCCAGCAGAAGAGCGGGGGGGGGAGAGACCCAGTACTTC. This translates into CASRRAGGGETQYF.

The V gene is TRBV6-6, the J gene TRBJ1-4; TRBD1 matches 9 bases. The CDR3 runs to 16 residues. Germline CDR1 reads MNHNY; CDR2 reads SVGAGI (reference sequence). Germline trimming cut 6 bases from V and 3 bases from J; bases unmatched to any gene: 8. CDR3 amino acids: CASSNTGTGPNEKLFF. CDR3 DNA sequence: TGTGCCAGCAGCAACACCGGGACAGGGCCTAATGAAAAACTGTTTTTT.